Below are 3 T cell receptor beta chains sequenced from a single sample in a study of blood T cell repertoires in COVID-19 (dated by TCRdb to 2018 to 2020). Library generation was performed with the immunoSEQ multiplex PCR assay. Not all clones reach the TCRdb copy of this immuneACCESS table, which keeps in-frame sequences only. Checked studies attribute under half of the gap to unresolved V genes and leave the rest unexplained. The sample records some 200,000 clones, around 85% of which are singletons. Jointly, the top ten make up 0.7% to 0.95% of the sample. Specimen: peripheral blood. Receptors were obtained from a woman aged 70-85 years with acute or convalescent COVID-19.

This clone was seen just once. The chain joins TRBV2 to TRBJ2-1; D remains ambiguous. CDR3 length: 11 residues. Per the germline V gene, CDR1 is SNHLY and CDR2 is FYNNEI. With 3 bases removed from V and 9 bases from J, the gap between germline ends came to 6 bases. The DNA for the CDR3 is TGTGCCAGCAGTGATCACATTGAGCAGTTCTTC. It specifies CASSDHIEQFF.

In this sample, this clone turned up a few times. The same CDR3 arises from other DNA sequences in this sample as well. This sequence joins TRBV6-1 and TRBJ1-5; D call uncertain. Germline values: CDR1 MNHNS, CDR2 SASEGT. The length of the CDR3 is 13 residues. Trimming shortened V by 1 base and J by 4 bases, and 5 bases separated the two germline ends. The CDR3 loop reads CASSEGGNQPQHF. CDR3 nucleotide sequence: TGTGCCAGCAGTGAAGGCGGAAATCAGCCCCAGCATTTT.

This clone was seen a handful of times. The chain carries TRBV7-9 and TRBJ2-3, with 11 bases lining up with TRBD2. Germline values: CDR1 SEHNR, CDR2 FQNEAQ (reference sequence). CDR3 length equals 16 residues. Trimming at V came to 4 bases and at J to 3 bases, leaving 6 bases not matched to a gene. CDR3 residues: CASSSRLAGITDTQYF. The DNA of the CDR3 is TGTGCCAGCAGCTCCCGACTAGCGGGAATTACAGATACGCAGTATTTT.